A single TCR beta chain is shown here with its context. The data derive from a study of blood T cells in healthy people across ages. The second PCR ran about 6 to 12 cycles with a sample-barcoded 5' primer and J-beta primers. Each CDR3 protein gets one entry after TCRdb re-called the 5' RACE reads with MiXCR. The top ten hold around a quarter of the sample, which has 780,000 or so distinct CDR3 sequences, 45% to 70% seen once. The clonotype comes from a man in his forties in good health. The sequenced material came from blood.

The CDR3 DNA sequence: TGTGCCAGCAGTGAAGCACTAGCGGGGGGGGGAAATGAGCAGTTCTTC. Encoded protein: CASSEALAGGGNEQFF. V gene TRBV6-1 combines with J gene TRBJ2-1, with TRBD2 identical over 13 bases. Germline V lookup: CDR1 MNHNS, CDR2 SASEGT. The CDR3 has 16 amino acids. The J segment lost 7 bases and the V segment lost 0 bases, leaving 3 bases of the junction unmatched.